The 27 T cell receptor beta chains below come from one sample, sequenced in a study of spatial heterogeneity in lung cancer. MiXCR, run by TCRdb on the 5' RACE reads, gives a single entry per CDR3 protein. The data hold 75,000 to 85,000 distinct CDR3 sequences, with 15% to 25% observed a single time. Indicated time point: sample taken at primary tumor resection. TCRs were sequenced from unsorted whole RNA of tumor, nontumor lung or PBMC. The material was PBMCs, obtained at surgery. These receptors came from a male donor with early-stage non-small cell lung cancer.

The rearrangement links TRBV7-3 to TRBJ1-1; no clear D gene. Germline lookup yields CDR1 SGHTA and CDR2 FQGTGA. V shed 2 bases and J shed 1 base, with 5 bases lying between them. The CDR3 is made up of 13 amino acids. CDR3: CASSLAQNTEAFF. Written as DNA, the CDR3 is TGTGCCAGCAGCTTAGCCCAGAACACTGAAGCTTTCTTT.

This clonotype turned up a few times. V usage is TRBV15 and J usage is TRBJ2-1, with TRBD1 as a possible D gene (5 bases). Trimming shortened V by 2 bases and J by 4 bases, and 6 bases separated the two germline ends. The CDR3 is 13 residues long. From germline, CDR1 is LNHNV and CDR2 YYDKDF (reference sequence). This CDR3 is CATSRQGYNEQFF. DNA of the CDR3: TGTGCCACCAGCAGACAGGGTTACAATGAGCAGTTCTTC. Supplemented by reference TRBV15 and TRBJ2-1, the full variable domain reads DAMVIQNPRYQVTQFGKPVTLSCSQTLNHNVMYWYQQKSSQAPKLLFHYYDKDFNNEADTPDNFQSRRPNTSFCFLDIRSPGLGDTAMYLCATSRQGYNEQFFGPGTRLTVL.

The gene calls are TRBV5-1 and TRBJ1-2; TRBD1 matches at 11 bases. V shed 4 bases, J shed 4 bases, and the junction held 9 bases outside the gene matches. CDR1 is SGHRS, CDR2 YFSETQ, per germline. This CDR3 region has 16 residues. CDR3 in DNA: TGCGCCAGCAGCCCGAGGACAGGGGGCGCATCCTATGGCTACACCTTC. Translation: CASSPRTGGASYGYTF.

The rearrangement links TRBV7-9 to TRBJ2-3; D remains unclear. V lost 2 bases and J 4 bases, leaving 16 bases between the germline ends. CDR1 is SEHNR and CDR2 is FQNEAQ in the germline V gene (reference sequence). CDR3 size: 16 residues. This chain's CDR3 is CASSLYPGTTADTQYF. In DNA form, the CDR3 reads TGTGCCAGCAGCTTATACCCGGGCACAACCGCAGATACGCAGTATTTT.

This chain links TRBV28 with TRBJ2-4, with D uncertain. Deletions cut 6 bases from V and 0 bases from J, with 6 bases between. This CDR3 comprises 13 residues. Germline V gene sequence: CDR1 MDHEN, CDR2 SYDVKM. CDR3 amino acids: CASRRLAKNIQYF. Here the CDR3 DNA reads TGTGCCAGCAGGAGATTAGCCAAAAACATTCAGTACTTC.

CDR3 protein: CASSPFTVHPNQPQHF. CDR3 nucleotide sequence: TGTGCCAGCAGCCCGTTCACCGTTCACCCTAATCAGCCCCAGCATTTT. This chain connects TRBV7-4 to TRBJ1-5; D ambiguous. In germline, CDR1 is SGHVT, CDR2 SQSDAQ. This CDR3 is 16 amino acids long. With 5 bases removed from V and 4 bases from J, the gap between germline ends came to 18 bases.

This clonotype was observed a few times. The V and J genes are TRBV27 and TRBJ2-7; perhaps TRBD1 as D (5 bases). This CDR3 region has 17 residues. The V gene's germline CDR1 is MNHEY and CDR2 SMNVEV (reference sequence). Trimming removed 5 bases from V and 1 base from J, with 21 bases in between. CDR3 sequence: CASSPKPDSDSSYEQYF. Written as DNA, the CDR3 is TGTGCCAGCAGTCCTAAGCCTGACAGCGACTCTTCCTACGAGCAGTACTTC.

A few counts support this clonotype. The rearrangement joins TRBV27 to TRBJ1-2; 7 bases align to TRBD1. Germline values: CDR1 MNHEY, CDR2 SMNVEV (reference sequence). The CDR3 runs to 15 residues. Trimming at V came to 3 bases and at J to 3 bases, leaving 7 bases not matched to a gene. CDR3 loop: CASSLATGNHYGYTF. The CDR3 DNA is TGTGCCAGCAGTTTGGCGACAGGGAATCACTATGGCTACACCTTC.

In its sample, this clonotype was seen a few times. DNA for the CDR3: TGTGCCATCGGACATCCCTACGAGCAGTACTTC. Its protein is CAIGHPYEQYF. The gene calls are TRBV28 and TRBJ2-7; possible D gene TRBD1, 5 bases. This CDR3 is built from 11 residues. Trimming left V 10 bases short and J 2 bases short, with 9 bases between. Germline CDR1 is MDHEN and CDR2 is SYDVKM.

Ten or more counts support this clonotype. The chain employs TRBV28 and TRBJ2-7; the D gene could be TRBD1 or TRBD2 (5 bases each). CDR3 length: 13 amino acids. In germline, CDR1 is MDHEN, CDR2 SYDVKM. V was trimmed by 2 bases and J by 6 bases, leaving 11 bases between them. Written as DNA, the CDR3 is TGTGCCAGCAGTTTACAAGGGACCTCCGAGCAGTACTTC. Amino acid sequence: CASSLQGTSEQYF. Filled out from reference TRBV28 and TRBJ2-7, the complete variable domain reads DVKVTQSSRYLVKRTGEKVFLECVQDMDHENMFWYRQDPGLGLRLIYFSYDVKMKEKGDIPEGYSVSREKKERFSLILESASTNQTSMYLCASSLQGTSEQYFGPGTRLTVT.

As concerns this clonotype: One base away lies a much larger clone, so this may be a sequencing read error. The chain is built from TRBV12-3 or TRBV12-4 and TRBJ2-3; 8 bases line up with TRBD2. The CDR3 is 16 amino acids. CDR3 loop: CVSKGAGAPSTDTQYF. The CDR3 DNA is TGTGTCAGCAAGGGAGCGGGGGCGCCTAGCACAGATACGCAGTATTTT.

This clonotype was picked up many times. The chain joins TRBV27 to TRBJ1-3; 9 bases fit TRBD1. Germline CDR1 is MNHEY and CDR2 is SMNVEV (reference sequence). This CDR3 region has 16 residues. The J segment lost 2 bases and the V segment lost 5 bases, leaving 7 bases of the junction unmatched. The CDR3 sequence is CASSRNHRGPGNTIYF. The CDR3 region has the DNA TGTGCCAGCAGTCGAAATCACAGGGGGCCTGGAAACACCATATATTTT.

In its sample, this clonotype was seen a few times. This sequence joins TRBV12-3 or TRBV12-4 and TRBJ1-4, with no clear D. The CDR3 contains 12 residues. V was shortened by 6 bases and J by 7 bases, with 9 bases between the two germline ends. CDR3 protein: CASSYTVEKLFF. The CDR3 bases are TGTGCCAGCAGCTACACGGTTGAAAAACTGTTTTTT.

The rearrangement uses TRBV2 and TRBJ1-5, with 7 bases lining up with TRBD1. The ends lost 4 bases at V and 2 bases at J; junction bases unmatched: 2. Germline CDR1 and CDR2: SNHLY and FYNNEI. The CDR3 contains 14 residues. The CDR3 reads CASSGQGGNQPQHF. CDR3 coding DNA: TGTGCCAGCAGTGGACAGGGTGGCAATCAGCCCCAGCATTTT.

This clonotype has more than one count but fewer than ten. The rearrangement joins TRBV4-1 to TRBJ2-3, with TRBD2 matching 12 bases. The germline V gene encodes CDR1 MGHRA and CDR2 YSYEKL. V was clipped by 0 bases and J by 0 bases; unmatched bases: 13. The CDR3 spans 21 residues. CDR3 in amino acids: CASSQDLERRGLAGSTDTQYF. The DNA of the CDR3 is TGCGCCAGCAGCCAAGATCTGGAAAGACGAGGACTAGCGGGGAGCACAGATACGCAGTATTTT.

This clonotype was seen only a few times. This chain joins TRBV6-5 and TRBJ1-4; possibly TRBD1 for D (5 bases). CDR1 and CDR2 (germline): MNHEY, SVGAGI. The CDR3 is 16 amino acids. The V gene lost 6 bases and the J gene lost 8 bases, with 22 bases spanning the gap. The CDR3 DNA follows: TGTGCCAGCAGCTACAGACAGTCCCGACCTGGGGAAAAACTGTTTTTT. Translating gives CASSYRQSRPGEKLFF.

Ten or more counts support this clonotype. The chain links TRBV12-3 or TRBV12-4 to TRBJ2-7; no clear D gene. The CDR3 has 11 residues. The V end lost 6 bases, the J end lost 6 bases, and 9 bases lay between the germline ends. In DNA form, the CDR3 reads TGTGCCAGCAGCACATGGGGCGAGCAGTACTTC. Translated: CASSTWGEQYF.

The chain employs TRBV29-1 and TRBJ2-7, with D tentatively TRBD1 (5 bases). The CDR3 is 14 residues long. V was trimmed by 0 bases and J by 0 bases, leaving 9 bases between them. Germline assignment: CDR1 SQVTM and CDR2 ANQGSEA. CDR3 in DNA: TGCAGCGTTGAAGACAGGGAACTCTCCTACGAGCAGTACTTC. It encodes CSVEDRELSYEQYF.

This clonotype was seen ten or more times. The rearrangement links TRBV24-1 to TRBJ2-5; D remains ambiguous. Trimming removed 3 bases at V and 0 bases at J, with 10 bases between. The CDR3 contains 15 residues. CDR1 and CDR2 from the germline V gene are KGHDR and SFDVKD. The CDR3 DNA sequence: TGTGCCACCAGTGATCCGGCGGAGTACCAAGAGACCCAGTACTTC. Amino acids: CATSDPAEYQETQYF.

A few counts support this clonotype. The CDR3 DNA reads as TGTGCCAGCAGTGTTGAGGGACGTAGCTCCTACAATGAGCAGTTCTTC. Encoded protein: CASSVEGRSSYNEQFF. The chain uses TRBV6-4 and TRBJ2-1, with D perhaps matching TRBD1 or TRBD2 (5 bases each). The CDR3 consists of 16 residues. Germline V gene lookup returns CDR1 MRHNA and CDR2 SNTAGT. Between the trimmed V and J ends, which lost 4 bases and 0 bases, there was a span of 13 bases.

The chain has TRBV2 and TRBJ2-5, with D hard to call. V gave up 8 bases and J gave up 4 bases, with 17 bases separating them. Germline lookup yields CDR1 SNHLY and CDR2 FYNNEI. The CDR3 is made up of 14 amino acids. The CDR3 sequence is CASDYGRTVETQYF. The CDR3, as DNA: TGTGCCAGCGATTATGGACGCACGGTAGAGACCCAGTACTTC.

This clonotype was counted at least ten times. The rearrangement links TRBV6-5 to TRBJ2-7, with TRBD2 identical over 10 bases. Germline assignment: CDR1 MNHEY and CDR2 SVGAGI. This CDR3 is built from 16 residues. The V and J ends lost 5 bases and 2 bases, in that order; junction bases with no gene match: 9. CDR3: CASSPLRLAGTYEQYF. The CDR3 bases are TGTGCCAGCAGTCCCCTCAGACTAGCGGGTACCTACGAGCAGTACTTC.

This clonotype was observed many times. The chain carries TRBV10-3 and TRBJ2-7, with D perhaps matching TRBD1 or TRBD2 (5 bases each). The CDR3 runs to 13 residues. CDR1 is ENHRY, CDR2 SYGVKD, per germline. The V end lost 2 bases, the J end lost 7 bases, and 12 bases lay between the germline ends. The CDR3 DNA follows: TGTGCCATCAGTGAGAGGGGACCGTCGGAGCAGTACTTC. As protein: CAISERGPSEQYF.

V is TRBV3-1 and J is TRBJ1-2; no clear D gene. The V end was cut by 1 base, the J end by 6 bases, with 9 bases between. The CDR3 runs 13 residues. Germline V gene lookup returns CDR1 LGHDT and CDR2 YNNKEL (reference sequence). CDR3 in DNA: TGTGCCAGCAGCCAAGGGGTCTTCAATGGCTACACCTTC. Amino acid sequence: CASSQGVFNGYTF.

This sequence joins TRBV19 and TRBJ2-7; D gene ambiguous. The CDR3 is 14 residues long. CDR1 and CDR2 (germline): LNHDA, SQIVND (reference sequence). V was clipped by 4 bases and J by 4 bases, with 14 bases between them. The CDR3 protein is CASSTTARWYEQYF. In nucleotides, the CDR3 is TGTGCCAGTAGTACCACGGCGAGGTGGTACGAGCAGTACTTC.

There are a few counts of this clonotype. The chain joins TRBV7-6 to TRBJ2-2; possibly TRBD1 or TRBD2 for D (6 bases each). With 7 bases removed from V and 3 bases from J, the gap between germline ends came to 12 bases. There are 14 residues in the CDR3. The V gene's germline CDR1 is SGHVS and CDR2 FNYEAQ. CDR3 loop: CASKGGRDTGELFF. The CDR3 DNA reads TGTGCCAGCAAGGGGGGCAGGGACACCGGGGAGCTGTTTTTT.

This clonotype was seen repeatedly, ten times or more. The V and J genes are TRBV6-6 and TRBJ1-1; 8 bases are a match to TRBD1. The trim removed 6 bases at V and 7 bases at J, leaving 13 bases unmatched. CDR1 is MNHNY, CDR2 SVGAGI, per germline (reference sequence). The CDR3 extends over 15 amino acids. CDR3 sequence: CASSLTGEVFGEAFF. For the CDR3, the DNA is TGTGCCAGCAGCCTGACAGGGGAAGTGTTCGGTGAAGCTTTCTTT.